This T cell receptor (beta chain) was captured in a study of technical replicates of blood from a few donors. Assay: immunoSEQ multiplex PCR; the TCRdb copy retains only in-frame clones and omits some. The sample has some 56,000 clones, 80% to 95% seen once; the top ten hold less than 5.5%. J gave up 7 bases and V 0 bases, and 3 bases lay outside the gene matches. This CDR3 comprises 15 residues. Germline V CDR1 and CDR2: KGHSY, FQNENV. The chain couples TRBV16 to TRBJ1-4; 9 bases align to TRBD1. The source of this sequence is a human donor in good health. Some clones in this sample may be carry-over from other donors' samples. The specimen was PBMCs. Here the CDR3 reads CASSQSQGASEKLFF. The CDR3 DNA is TGTGCCAGCAGCCAATCACAGGGGGCAAGTGAAAAACTGTTTTTT.